These 25 T cell receptor beta chains came from one sample sequenced in a study of spatial heterogeneity in lung cancer. Time point described: sample taken at primary tumor resection. No cell sorting; template was whole RNA from tumor, lung tissue or PBMC. A single record per CDR3 protein comes from TCRdb applying MiXCR to the 5' RACE reads. Among about 13,000 distinct CDR3 sequences listed, 5% to 6% were seen once. The sequenced sample was lung tumor tissue, obtained at surgery. The receptors here all came from a human donor with early-stage non-small cell lung cancer.

Note on this clonotype: Little can be read into the size of this beta chain, an off-target read in a library designed for alpha chains. The chain links TRBV18 to TRBJ1-5, with D maybe TRBD1 (5 bases). V lost 6 bases and J 0 bases, leaving 12 bases between the germline ends. The CDR3 is made up of 15 amino acids. The V gene's germline CDR1 is KGHSH and CDR2 LQKENI. For the CDR3, the DNA is TGTGCCAGCTCCCCGGGGACGGGTAGCAATCAGCCCCAGCATTTT. Residues: CASSPGTGSNQPQHF.

Worth noting for this clonotype: This beta chain was picked up by a library intended for alpha chains and is off target, so its count carries little meaning. The chain links TRBV9 to TRBJ2-1; 13 bases align to TRBD2. CDR1 is SGDLS, CDR2 YYNGEE, per germline. The CDR3 is 16 residues long. After removal of 4 bases from V and 7 bases from J, the junction contained 8 bases not matched to a gene. CDR3 sequence: CASSFSGTSGDNEQFF. The DNA for the CDR3 is TGTGCCAGCAGCTTTTCCGGGACTAGCGGGGATAATGAGCAGTTCTTC.

This clonotype was observed a handful of times. This beta chain is a stray read from a library made for alpha chains; its abundance is not meaningful. The chain links TRBV9 to TRBJ1-6, with 9 bases matching TRBD1. The germline V gene encodes CDR1 SGDLS and CDR2 YYNGEE. The trim removed 4 bases at V and 9 bases at J, leaving 14 bases unmatched. This CDR3 contains 17 residues. The DNA of the CDR3 is TGTGCCAGCAGCCCAGTTGGGACAGGGCCTGGGGTTTCACCCCTCCACTTT. This sequence encodes CASSPVGTGPGVSPLHF.

This clonotype is medium-sized. The library was designed around alpha chains, so this beta chain is a stray read whose abundance carries little weight. The rearrangement links TRBV20-1 to TRBJ2-3, with 11 bases that match TRBD2. The CDR3 has 15 amino acids. V shed 3 bases and J 4 bases; nucleotides not matched to a gene: 6. From germline, CDR1 is DFQATT and CDR2 SNEGSKA (reference sequence). This CDR3 reads CSASVAGGSSDTQYF. CDR3 in DNA: TGCAGTGCTAGCGTAGCGGGAGGGTCATCAGATACGCAGTATTTT.

This clonotype was detected many times. This beta chain was picked up by a library intended for alpha chains and is off target, so its count carries little meaning. V gene TRBV4-3 combines with J gene TRBJ2-3; unclear D gene. Trimming removed 1 base at V and 4 bases at J, with 9 bases between. Germline CDR1 and CDR2: LGHNA and YSLEER. The length of the CDR3 is 14 residues. The DNA for the CDR3 is TGCGCCAGCAGCCAAGCCAGGCTGCCAGATACGCAGTATTTT. Translating gives CASSQARLPDTQYF.

Remarks on this clonotype: Because this beta chain is a stray read in a library intended to capture alpha chains, its abundance should not be given much weight. This rearrangement joins TRBV20-1 to TRBJ2-1, with TRBD2 matching over 8 bases. CDR3 length: 15 residues. Germline assignment: CDR1 DFQATT and CDR2 SNEGSKA (reference sequence). V shed 0 bases and J 5 bases; nucleotides not matched to a gene: 6. The CDR3 reads CSARDIAGRNNEQFF. Written as DNA, the CDR3 is TGCAGTGCTAGAGATATAGCGGGGCGGAACAATGAGCAGTTCTTC.

In this sample, this clonotype turned up many times. This beta chain came through as a stray read in a library set up for alpha chains, and its size says little. This chain links TRBV12-3 or TRBV12-4 with TRBJ1-1; no reliable D call. V was cut by 5 bases and J by 1 base, with 8 bases left in between. The CDR3 loop spans 13 amino acids. DNA for the CDR3: TGTGCCAGCAGTCTTCAGAGGAACACTGAAGCTTTCTTT. This gives the protein CASSLQRNTEAFF.

The table lists this clonotype with many counts. Because the library targeted alpha chains, this beta chain is an off-target read whose size means little. V is TRBV27 and J is TRBJ1-6; D uncertain. The CDR3 is 13 amino acids. Germline V CDR1 and CDR2: MNHEY, SMNVEV (reference sequence). V lost 4 bases and J lost 10, with 11 bases in between. CDR3 protein: CASSWDEESPLHF. For the CDR3, the DNA is TGTGCCAGCAGTTGGGATGAAGAGTCACCCCTCCACTTT.

Regarding this clonotype: A library made for alpha chains picked up this beta chain off target, so its size means little. J is TRBJ2-5 and V is TRBV5-5; D gene uncertain. The germline V gene has CDR1 SGHKS and CDR2 YYEKEE (reference sequence). The V end was cut by 1 base, the J end by 3 bases, with 7 bases between. CDR3 size: 13 residues. The CDR3 nucleotides read TGTGCCAGCAGCTTGATGGGCAAAGAGACCCAGTACTTC. Translated, it gives CASSLMGKETQYF.

In its sample, this clonotype was seen many times. This beta chain came through as a stray read in a library set up for alpha chains, and its size says little. The rearrangement uses TRBV12-3 or TRBV12-4 and TRBJ2-2, with D unclear. With 7 bases removed from V and 1 base from J, the gap between germline ends came to 13 bases. CDR3 length equals 15 residues. This CDR3 is CASTETALNTGELFF. The CDR3 bases are TGTGCCAGCACCGAAACGGCCTTGAACACCGGGGAGCTGTTTTTT.

This clonotype was recorded many times. Within a library made for alpha chains, this beta chain is off target, and its count is uninformative. The chain combines TRBV6-5 with TRBJ2-3; tentatively, D is TRBD1 (7 bases). CDR3 length: 13 amino acids. Germline lookup yields CDR1 MNHEY and CDR2 SVGAGI. V dropped 6 bases and J dropped 4 bases, with 11 bases sitting between them. Written as DNA, the CDR3 is TGTGCCAGCAGCCGCGGGACAGCAGATACGCAGTATTTT. It codes for CASSRGTADTQYF.

This clonotype was seen ten or more times. Because this beta chain is a stray read in a library intended to capture alpha chains, its abundance should not be given much weight. This chain joins TRBV6-2 or TRBV6-3 and TRBJ1-1; D unclear. V was trimmed by 8 bases and J by 2 bases, leaving 12 bases between them. This CDR3 is 13 amino acids long. Germline V gives CDR1 MNHEY, CDR2 SVGEGT. CDR3 nucleotide sequence: TGTGCCAGCGCACTAAATGTAAACACTGAAGCTTTCTTT. Amino acid sequence: CASALNVNTEAFF.

As regards this clonotype: This beta chain slipped into a library made for alpha chains as a stray read, so its size is not meaningful. The chain uses TRBV7-2 and TRBJ2-2; possibly TRBD2 for D (6 bases). The V gene lost 3 bases and the J gene lost 7 bases, with 6 bases spanning the gap. The CDR3 extends over 12 amino acids. Germline V gene sequence: CDR1 SGHTA, CDR2 FQGNSA. CDR3 in amino acids: CASSFGGGELFF. Written as DNA, the CDR3 is TGTGCCAGCAGCTTCGGGGGCGGGGAGCTGTTTTTT.

This clonotype was observed many times. This beta chain lies outside the target of a library built for alpha chains; its clone size means little. The J gene is TRBJ2-3, the V gene TRBV7-9; 9 bases are a match to TRBD2. Trimming cost V 5 bases and J 5 bases; bases outside gene matches: 11. The CDR3 loop spans 16 amino acids. Germline CDR1 SEHNR, CDR2 FQNEAQ (reference sequence). This chain's CDR3 is CASSLSGGFREDTQYF. DNA of the CDR3: TGTGCCAGCAGCCTTAGCGGGGGCTTTCGGGAAGATACGCAGTATTTT.

This clonotype was observed at least ten times. Since the library was made to target alpha chains, this beta chain is a stray read and its abundance is not meaningful. V is TRBV7-3 and J is TRBJ2-3; TRBD1 might be the D (6 bases). The CDR3 has 16 residues. The germline V gene encodes CDR1 SGHTA and CDR2 FQGTGA. The ends were cut back, 5 bases at V and 7 bases at J, with 22 bases in the middle. The CDR3 bases are TGTGCCAGCAGCCTACGTGGGGGCCAGGTCAGGAATACGCAGTATTTT. This translates into CASSLRGGQVRNTQYF. Based on the CDR3 plus reference TRBV7-3 and TRBJ2-3, the full variable domain is GAGVSQTPSNKVTEKGKYVELRCDPISGHTALYWYRQSLGQGPEFLIYFQGTGAADDSGLPNDRFFAVRPEGSVSTLKIQRTERGDSAVYLCASSLRGGQVRNTQYFGPGTRLTVL.

On this clonotype itself: Since it is a stray read in a library aimed at alpha chains, this beta chain has a size that is not meaningful. This chain connects TRBV20-1 to TRBJ2-3, with a tentative D call TRBD2 (5 bases). CDR1 DFQATT and CDR2 SNEGSKA come from the germline V gene (reference sequence). Trimming cost V 5 bases and J 0 bases, with 9 bases left between them. The CDR3 has 13 amino acids. This chain's CDR3 is CSAPSGSTDTQYF. The CDR3, as DNA: TGCAGTGCTCCGAGCGGTAGCACAGATACGCAGTATTTT.

In this sample, this clonotype turned up many times. The library was prepared for alpha chains; this beta chain is a stray read, so its frequency means little. The V call is TRBV10-3, the J call TRBJ2-3, with unresolved D. Between the trimmed V and J ends, which lost 0 bases and 2 bases, there was a span of 6 bases. Germline assignment: CDR1 ENHRY and CDR2 SYGVKD. The CDR3 is 14 residues long. As DNA, the CDR3 is TGTGCCATCAGTGAGTCTGGGGACACAGATACGCAGTATTTT. Its protein product is CAISESGDTDTQYF.

This clonotype was seen ten or more times. This beta chain is a stray read from a library made for alpha chains; its abundance is not meaningful. The chain couples TRBV5-5 to TRBJ1-2; 7 nucleotides match TRBD1. Germline values: CDR1 SGHKS, CDR2 YYEKEE (reference sequence). V gave up 4 bases and J gave up 3 bases; unmatched junction bases: 6. This CDR3 spans 14 amino acids. The DNA of the CDR3 is TGTGCCAGCAGCCCGACCGGGACAGACTATGGCTACACCTTC. Translation: CASSPTGTDYGYTF. Supplemented by reference TRBV5-5 and TRBJ1-2, the full variable domain reads DAGVTQSPTHLIKTRGQQVTLRCSPISGHKSVSWYQQVLGQGPQFIFQYYEKEERGRGNFPDRFSARQFPNYSSELNVNALLLGDSALYLCASSPTGTDYGYTFGSGTRLTVV.

This clonotype was observed many times. This beta chain slipped into a library made for alpha chains as a stray read, so its size is not meaningful. The CDR3 DNA follows: TGTGCCAGCAGCTCAGTGCGAGAAGATACGCAGTATTTT. This sequence encodes CASSSVREDTQYF. The chain combines TRBV7-6 with TRBJ2-3; no clear D gene. Germline-derived CDR1 and CDR2 are SGHVS and FNYEAQ. Trimming shortened V by 4 bases and J by 5 bases, and 10 bases separated the two germline ends. There are 13 residues in the CDR3.

This clonotype showed up just a few times. Since it is a stray read in a library aimed at alpha chains, this beta chain has a size that is not meaningful. The chain uses TRBV7-3 and TRBJ2-4; 10 bases agree with TRBD1. The CDR3 sequence is 13 residues long. The junction had 8 bases not matched to a gene; V was cut back by 7 bases and J by 11 bases. Germline V gene data show CDR1 as SGHTA and CDR2 as FQGTGA. The CDR3, as DNA: TGTGCCAGCACGGGAGGGGACAGGGGAGTTCAGTACTTC. Residues: CASTGGDRGVQYF.

This clonotype is deemed medium-sized. This beta chain is a stray sequence in a library constructed for alpha chains; its clone size is not meaningful. V gene TRBV29-1 combines with J gene TRBJ1-2; D might be TRBD1 (5 bases). Germline lookup yields CDR1 SQVTM and CDR2 ANQGSEA. Trimming shortened V by 3 bases and J by 4 bases, and 15 bases separated the two germline ends. The CDR3 totals 14 residues. The CDR3 here is CSVDPGTGSYGYTF. In nucleotides, the CDR3 is TGCAGCGTTGATCCTGGGACGGGTTCCTATGGCTACACCTTC.

The sample holds many counts of this clonotype. This beta chain appears as a stray read in a library generated for alpha chains; its size is not informative. For the CDR3, the DNA is TGTGCCAGCAGCTTAGAGAAGGGGTGGAACTATGGCTACACCTTC. Translated: CASSLEKGWNYGYTF. The V gene is TRBV7-8, the J gene TRBJ1-2; D perhaps matches TRBD1 (5 bases). Trimming pared 1 base from V and 2 bases from J, leaving 11 bases between. Germline CDR1 SGHVS, CDR2 FQNEAQ. The CDR3 consists of 15 residues.

This clonotype was recorded many times. With the library built for alpha chains, this beta chain is off target and its frequency is not meaningful. This sequence joins TRBV13 and TRBJ1-1; tentative D call: TRBD1 (5 bases). Germline V lookup: CDR1 PRHDT, CDR2 FYEKMQ (reference sequence). V lost 2 bases and J 3 bases, leaving 16 bases between the germline ends. This CDR3 region has 16 residues. The CDR3 reads CASSLFRDYPYTEAFF. For the CDR3, the DNA is TGTGCCAGCAGCTTATTTCGGGACTACCCCTACACTGAAGCTTTCTTT.

This clonotype is deemed medium-sized. In a library made to pick up alpha chains, this beta chain is a stray read with a size that means little. This chain links TRBV7-8 with TRBJ2-7; D is possibly TRBD1 (6 bases). This CDR3 is built from 13 residues. Between the trimmed V and J ends, which lost 5 bases and 4 bases, there was a span of 12 bases. Germline V CDR1 and CDR2: SGHVS, FQNEAQ. This chain's CDR3 is CASSIGQTYEQYV. The CDR3 bases are TGTGCCAGCAGCATTGGACAGACGTACGAGCAGTACGTC.

At least ten counts were recorded for this clonotype. The library was built for alpha chains, so this beta chain is an off-target read and its size means little. This sequence joins TRBV9 and TRBJ1-5; D remains ambiguous. Germline values: CDR1 SGDLS, CDR2 YYNGEE. V dropped 3 bases and J dropped 3 bases, with 10 bases sitting between them. The CDR3 runs 14 residues. DNA of the CDR3: TGTGCCAGCAGCGCAGGACCGGTCAATCAGCCCCAGCATTTT. Residues: CASSAGPVNQPQHF.